This paragraph covers one TCR beta chain sequence. The table came from immunoSEQ multiplex PCR; TCRdb's copy has only in-frame clones and leaves some out. This sample yields approximately 56,000 clones, of which about 85% are seen a single time; 11% to 15% belongs to the top ten. Germline loops: CDR1 SGHTA, CDR2 FQGTGA. The CDR3 has 13 amino acids. Trimming cost V 8 bases and J 0 bases; bases outside gene matches: 4. The record originates from a study of OX40 agonist ivuxolimab in advanced cancers. The material sequenced was CD4+ or CD8+ T cells sorted from blood, taken in a trial of the OX40 agonist ivuxolimab. This TCR was sampled from an adult with an advanced solid tumor such as melanoma, head and neck, liver or kidney cancer. This rearrangement joins TRBV7-3 to TRBJ2-7, with 7 positions matching TRBD1. The DNA for the CDR3 is TGTGCCAGCCGGCGACAGGGCTCCTACGAGCAGTACTTC. This codes for CASRRQGSYEQYF.